This entry lists 18 T cell receptor beta chains sequenced from one sample in a study of OX40 agonist ivuxolimab in advanced cancers. Profiling relied on immunoSEQ multiplex PCR, and the TCRdb table lists in-frame clones only, not all of them. The sample yields 100,000 to 150,000 clones, approximately 90% seen once. Specimen: CD4+ or CD8+ T cells sorted from blood, collected in a trial of the OX40 agonist ivuxolimab. The receptors come from an adult with an advanced solid tumor such as melanoma, head and neck, liver or kidney cancer.

V usage is TRBV28 and J usage is TRBJ1-4, with D possibly being TRBD1 (5 bases). CDR3 length equals 15 residues. Germline-derived CDR1 and CDR2 are MDHEN and SYDVKM. V was pared by 1 base and J by 8 bases, with 14 bases between. CDR3 bases: TGTGCCAGCAGTTTATTCGGGGCAGGCCAGGAAAAACTGTTTTTT. As protein: CASSLFGAGQEKLFF. Filled out from reference TRBV28 and TRBJ1-4, the complete variable domain reads DVKVTQSSRYLVKRTGEKVFLECVQDMDHENMFWYRQDPGLGLRLIYFSYDVKMKEKGDIPEGYSVSREKKERFSLILESASTNQTSMYLCASSLFGAGQEKLFFGSGTQLSVL.

The sample holds one count of this clone. V gene TRBV7-2 combines with J gene TRBJ2-2, with 7 bases fitting TRBD1. J gave up 4 bases and V 4 bases, and 6 bases lay outside the gene matches. Looked up from germline, CDR1 is SGHTA and CDR2 is FQGNSA. The CDR3 consists of 15 residues. CDR3 bases: TGTGCCAGCAGCTACCGACAGGGTTCCACCGGGGAGCTGTTTTTT. Protein sequence: CASSYRQGSTGELFF.

The chain joins TRBV28 to TRBJ2-6; no clear D. Germline V gives CDR1 MDHEN, CDR2 SYDVKM. This CDR3 has 14 residues. Trimming left V 5 bases short and J 2 bases short, with 7 bases between. DNA of the CDR3: TGTGCCAGCAGTCTCTTAGCTGGGGCCAACGTCCTGACTTTC. It specifies CASSLLAGANVLTF. The whole variable domain, filled in from reference TRBV28 and TRBJ2-6, reads DVKVTQSSRYLVKRTGEKVFLECVQDMDHENMFWYRQDPGLGLRLIYFSYDVKMKEKGDIPEGYSVSREKKERFSLILESASTNQTSMYLCASSLLAGANVLTFGAGSRLTVL.

The chain carries TRBV28 and TRBJ1-6; D not resolved. Germline assignment: CDR1 MDHEN and CDR2 SYDVKM. V lost 3 bases and J lost 0, with 6 bases in between. The CDR3 sequence is 15 residues long. The CDR3 here is CASSFLSSYNSPLHF. The DNA of the CDR3 is TGTGCCAGCAGTTTCCTTAGCTCCTATAATTCACCCCTCCACTTT.

CDR3: CASSFPDSGTQYF. The CDR3 DNA follows: TGTGCCAGCAGTTTCCCCGATTCCGGTACGCAGTATTTT. The rearrangement links TRBV25-1 to TRBJ2-3; D gene unclear. Trimming stripped 5 bases from V and 8 bases from J, with 14 bases between. Germline lookup yields CDR1 MGHDK and CDR2 SYGVNS. The CDR3 extends over 13 amino acids. Looking up the rest from reference TRBV25-1 and TRBJ2-3 gives the full variable domain: EADIYQTPRYLVIGTGKKITLECSQTMGHDKMYWYQQDPGMELHLIHYSYGVNSTEKGDLSSESTVSRIRTEHFPLTLESARPSHTSQYLCASSFPDSGTQYFGPGTRLTVL.

This chain connects TRBV2 to TRBJ2-7, with 11 bases that match TRBD1. The V gene's germline CDR1 is SNHLY and CDR2 FYNNEI. CDR3 length: 16 residues. J lost 2 bases, V lost 2 bases, and 5 bases had no gene match. CDR3 protein: CASSESPGQGAYEQYF. In DNA, the CDR3 is TGTGCCAGCAGTGAATCACCGGGACAGGGGGCCTACGAGCAGTACTTC.

Comments on this clone: Distinct nucleotide sequences in the sample also encode this CDR3. The V call is TRBV7-8, the J call TRBJ2-7, with TRBD2 matching over 16 bases. The CDR3 loop spans 19 amino acids. Germline V CDR1 and CDR2: SGHVS, FQNEAQ. Unmatched junction bases numbered 11, after V lost 6 bases and J lost 0 bases. The CDR3 DNA reads TGTGCCAGCAGTTCGGCGGGACTAGCGGGAGGGGTGAGCTCCTACGAGCAGTACTTC. Protein: CASSSAGLAGGVSSYEQYF.

The rearrangement uses TRBV6-5 and TRBJ1-4, with no clear D. Trimming stripped 5 bases from V and 0 bases from J, with 10 bases between. CDR1 and CDR2 (germline): MNHEY, SVGAGI. CDR3 length: 15 residues. CDR3 sequence: CASSPWGTTNEKLFF. As DNA, the CDR3 is TGTGCCAGCAGTCCTTGGGGAACAACTAATGAAAAACTGTTTTTT.

This chain joins TRBV6-5 and TRBJ1-4; 7 nucleotides match TRBD1. J was trimmed by 4 bases and V by 4 bases; bases with no gene match: 6. Germline V CDR1 and CDR2: MNHEY, SVGAGI. CDR3 length equals 15 residues. As DNA, the CDR3 is TGTGCCAGCAGTTCTAGACAGGGCCTTAATGAAAAACTGTTTTTT. It yields the protein CASSSRQGLNEKLFF.

This clone was seen once. This chain links TRBV7-3 with TRBJ1-4, with TRBD1 identical over 10 bases. From germline, CDR1 is SGHTA and CDR2 FQGTGA. After removal of 5 bases from V and 7 bases from J, the junction contained 4 bases not matched to a gene. CDR3 length: 14 residues. CDR3 DNA: TGTGCCAGCAGCCCGACAGGGGGCAGTGAAAAACTGTTTTTT. This translates into CASSPTGGSEKLFF.

This clone was seen just once. Here the CDR3 reads CASSRDRNYGYTF. CDR3 coding DNA: TGTGCCAGCAGCCGGGACCGCAACTATGGCTACACCTTC. The chain uses TRBV27 and TRBJ1-2, with D possibly being TRBD1 (5 bases). The CDR3 has 13 residues. The germline CDR1 and CDR2 sequences are MNHEY and SMNVEV (reference sequence). Trimming shortened V by 6 bases and J by 2 bases, and 10 bases separated the two germline ends.

The gene calls are TRBV6-1 and TRBJ2-1, with a weak D call TRBD2 (7 bases). The germline gives CDR1 MNHNS, CDR2 SASEGT. V gave up 6 bases and J gave up 0 bases, with 9 bases separating them. The CDR3 length is 14 residues. The CDR3 loop is CASRGGGSYNEQFF. Written as DNA, the CDR3 is TGTGCCAGCAGGGGAGGGGGCTCCTACAATGAGCAGTTCTTC.

This chain uses TRBV5-6 with TRBJ2-3, with 7 bases aligning to TRBD1. The V gene end was trimmed by 6 bases and the J gene end by 1 base; junction bases not matched to a gene: 8. The CDR3 runs 15 residues. The V gene's germline CDR1 is SGHDT and CDR2 YYEEEE. CDR3 sequence reads: CASINRGLGTDTQYF. CDR3 nucleotide sequence: TGTGCCAGCATCAATAGGGGGCTAGGCACAGATACGCAGTATTTT.

The V gene is TRBV9, the J gene TRBJ2-7; the match to TRBD1 covers 8 bases. Germline CDR1 SGDLS, CDR2 YYNGEE. The CDR3 is 18 residues long. The junction had 21 bases not matched to a gene; V was cut back by 5 bases and J by 5 bases. The DNA for the CDR3 is TGTGCCAGCAGTAAAGGTCCCGGGCGGCAGGGGGCTTTGGACGAGCAGTACTTC. Encoded protein: CASSKGPGRQGALDEQYF. The full variable domain, rest sourced from reference TRBV9 and TRBJ2-7, is DSGVTQTPKHLITATGQRVTLRCSPRSGDLSVYWYQQSLDQGLQFLIQYYNGEERAKGNILERFSAQQFPDLHSELNLSSLELGDSALYFCASSKGPGRQGALDEQYFGPGTRLTVT.

The CDR3 here is CASSMTGGSEAFF. DNA for the CDR3: TGTGCCAGTAGTATGACAGGGGGCTCTGAAGCTTTCTTT. The rearrangement links TRBV19 to TRBJ1-1, with 10 bases that match TRBD1. The CDR3 is 13 amino acids. The V and J ends lost 3 bases and 6 bases, in that order; junction bases with no gene match: 1. CDR1 and CDR2 from the germline V gene are LNHDA and SQIVND (reference sequence).

This chain joins TRBV27 and TRBJ1-5; D unresolved. Germline V lookup: CDR1 MNHEY, CDR2 SMNVEV (reference sequence). V was trimmed by 5 bases and J by 0 bases, leaving 8 bases between them. This CDR3 comprises 14 residues. The CDR3 region has the DNA TGTGCCAGCAGTGTCGGCGGTAGCAATCAGCCCCAGCATTTT. Protein: CASSVGGSNQPQHF.

J is TRBJ2-3 and V is TRBV7-9, with TRBD2 as a possible D gene (6 bases). The ends were cut back, 2 bases at V and 3 bases at J, with 15 bases in the middle. This CDR3 spans 16 amino acids. Germline CDR1 and CDR2: SEHNR and FQNEAQ (reference sequence). CDR3 sequence (DNA): TGTGCCAGCAGCTTACGGACCGGGAGTAGGACAGATACGCAGTATTTT. The encoded protein is CASSLRTGSRTDTQYF. The whole variable domain, filled in from reference TRBV7-9 and TRBJ2-3, reads DTGVSQNPRHKITKRGQNVTFRCDPISEHNRLYWYRQTLGQGPEFLTYFQNEAQLEKSRLLSDRFSAERPKGSFSTLEIQRTEQGDSAMYLCASSLRTGSRTDTQYFGPGTRLTVL.

V gene TRBV6-4 combines with J gene TRBJ2-3; a weak D match, TRBD2 (5 bases). The CDR3 runs to 15 residues. CDR1 is MRHNA, CDR2 SNTAGT, per germline. The V gene lost 3 bases and the J gene lost 0 bases, with 10 bases spanning the gap. The CDR3 DNA is TGTGCCAGCAGTGAGGAGGCATTTAGCACAGATACGCAGTATTTT. Translated, it gives CASSEEAFSTDTQYF.